These T cell receptor beta chains were read from a single sample in a study of T-cell reconstitution after alpha-beta-depleted transplantation in children. MiXCR, applied by TCRdb to the PCR reads, yields one record per CDR3 protein. The sample comprises roughly 90,000 distinct CDR3 sequences, roughly an eighth of which are singletons, and about 15% rests with the top ten. This sample comprised PBMCs from the stem cell graft donor, obtained from the stem cell graft. These receptors all stem from a human donor who donated a stem cell graft to a child with inherited bone marrow failure. CDR3s include the opening cysteine and the closing phenylalanine or tryptophan. The D gene is left open where the match is weak.

>TRBJ2-3|TRBV5-6|-
CATISAGAITDTQYF
>TRBJ2-5|TRBV18|-
CASSSSFQETQYF
>TRBJ2-2|TRBV29-1|TRBD1
CSGGQGAKAGELFF
>TRBJ2-4|TRBV6-2/TRBV6-3|-
CASARTDPSFAKNIQYF
>TRBJ2-3|TRBV19|-
CASRVARTDTQYF
>TRBJ2-6|TRBV4-3|-
CASSLSVTYPSGANVLTF
>TRBJ2-2|TRBV29-1|TRBD1
CSVVRTGATGELFF
>TRBJ1-6|TRBV2|TRBD1
CASRRDRDNSPLHF
>TRBJ1-1|TRBV5-1|-
CASSLAAGQHYTEAFF
>TRBJ2-7|TRBV18|-
CASSPGPGKTYEQYF
>TRBJ1-2|TRBV5-1|TRBD1
CASSPWTGPPHYGYTF
>TRBJ1-5|TRBV5-1|-
CASRPEWGANQPQHF
>TRBJ2-7|TRBV9|-
CASSEGPAGSYEQYF
>TRBJ2-7|TRBV7-2|-
CASSQTGYEQYF
>TRBJ2-3|TRBV7-2|-
CASSLGWGGAEDTQYF
>TRBJ2-7|TRBV18|-
CASSPPSKTLEQYF
>TRBJ1-1|TRBV18|-
CASSPRQMNTEAFF
>TRBJ2-2|TRBV5-1|TRBD2
CASSLALTSGSVTGELFF
>TRBJ2-4|TRBV7-2|-
CASSSGLAKNIQYF
>TRBJ1-1|TRBV7-9|-
CASSLGWQDAEAFF
>TRBJ2-7|TRBV18|-
CASSPLGRGRHEQYF
>TRBJ1-2|TRBV5-1|TRBD1
CASRQTSGTALNYGYTF
>TRBJ2-7|TRBV19|TRBD1
CASMGDRNSYEQYF
>TRBJ1-5|TRBV5-5|-
CASSPGPHGPQHF
>TRBJ1-2|TRBV7-8|TRBD1
CASSLRDSGTANYGYTF
>TRBJ1-1|TRBV20-1|-
CSARRQVTEAFF
>TRBJ2-3|TRBV7-9|-
CASSLKDTQYF
>TRBJ1-1|TRBV3-1|-
CASSQFDGTTNKFF
>TRBJ2-3|TRBV9|-
CASSALPDTQYF
>TRBJ2-6|TRBV5-1|-
CASSLMGPGANVLTF
>TRBJ1-2|TRBV3-1|-
CASSQPGEVPYGYTF
>TRBJ2-7|TRBV28|TRBD2
CASSPPGGVYEQYF
>TRBJ2-5|TRBV27|TRBD2
CASSFRRGRGETQYF
>TRBJ2-3|TRBV7-9|-
CASSPGAARTDTQYF
>TRBJ1-2|TRBV28|TRBD1
CASRMDRGKGYTF
>TRBJ2-7|TRBV7-9|-
CASSRDTYYEQYF
>TRBJ1-5|TRBV20-1|-
CSARPDRFQPQHF